Given below is one TCR beta chain in context. The antigen remains unidentified. The germline gives CDR1 MDHEN, CDR2 SYDVKM. V lost 10 bases, J lost 0 bases, and 6 bases lay in between. CDR3 length: 11 amino acids. This record belongs to a study of T cell responses to AZD1222 COVID-19 vaccine. Study overall: Both about-4-week and about-12-week second-dose recipients were combined. General study points: Vaccine-related CD4 TCRs covered spike, predominating at 160-218 and 743-854.

Assay: immunoSEQ multiplex PCR; the TCRdb copy retains only in-frame clones and omits some. The sample records 130,000 or so clones, approximately 91% being singletons. The sequence was obtained from an adult in good health. The chain links TRBV28 to TRBJ1-2; D is undetermined. The source was peripheral blood, collected on day 0 of AZD1222 vaccination. CDR3 DNA sequence: TGTGCCACCACGGCTAACTATGGCTACACCTTC. Protein product: CATTANYGYTF.